This T cell receptor beta chain is from a study of long-term antiretroviral therapy in people with HIV. It was version v3.0 of the immunoSEQ assay that was run at survey level. A target of 40,000-50,000 T-cell genomes per sample was set for sequencing. Sequencing used immunoSEQ multiplex PCR; TCRdb keeps in-frame clones, though not all of them. The table shows about 27,000 clones, with roughly 93% occurring only once. As to this clone: Its antigen is as yet unknown.

Notes on the study in general: ART adherence, viral resistance and therapy changes went unrecorded. HIV repertoires spanned tighter CDR3 length ranges than controls did.

This clonotype was sampled from a woman aged 35 to 49 with HIV. The material sequenced was unsorted PBMCs, taken 7.6 years after starting antiretroviral therapy.

CDR3 coding DNA: TGTGCCTGGAGTTTGGGATCTGGAAACACCATATATTTT. Protein: CAWSLGSGNTIYF. This chain connects TRBV30 to TRBJ1-3; no clear D gene. The CDR3 consists of 13 residues. The V end was cut by 2 bases, the J end by 1 base, with 6 bases between. The V gene's germline CDR1 is GTSNPN and CDR2 SVGIG (reference sequence).